This TCR beta chain came from a study of post-analysis software for immune sequencing data. Every TCR beta cDNA library bore unique molecular identifiers. Once roughly 0.85 to 11 million T cells were used, about 490,000 cDNA molecules resulted. TCRdb re-analysed the PCR reads in MiXCR, keeping a single row per CDR3 protein. Of approximately 350,000 distinct CDR3 sequences listed, roughly 30% were seen once; the top ten hold over 10%. In this sample, this clonotype turned up once. The source of this sequence is a girl under 18 with multiple sclerosis. Sequenced sample: blood.

As DNA, the CDR3 is TGTGCCATCCGGGACGCGGCGGGCTACACCTTC. Its protein is CAIRDAAGYTF. This rearrangement joins TRBV10-3 to TRBJ1-2; D is possibly TRBD1 (5 bases). The V and J ends lost 8 bases and 8 bases respectively, with 12 bases between them. Germline-derived CDR1 and CDR2 are ENHRY and SYGVKD. The CDR3 runs 11 residues.